This T cell receptor (beta chain) is drawn from a study of T cell responses to AZD1222 COVID-19 vaccine listed by TCRdb under 2021. About the full investigation: TCR sequencing covered 230 or so trial participants: 200 to 210 given two doses of AZD1222 and approximately 25 given two doses of MenACWY control vaccine. Trial participants were enrolled by age into subgroups of 18-55, 56-69 and 70-plus years, and 148, 28 and 57 TCR-sequenced participants, respectively, were included in these subgroups. Overall results and qualifications from the work: After two AZD1222 doses, spike-specific TCR breadth and depth were significantly higher than at day 0 and than in MenACWY recipients. Reportedly, almost half of the unique spike-specific TCRs recognized epitopes lying outside the regions that are mutated in the B.1.351 and B.1.1.7 variants. Vaccine-associated CD4 TCRs spanned the whole spike protein, with dominant responses in regions 160-218 and 743-854. Most participants were white British and females outnumbered males, and the authors suggested that clonal diversity may have been underestimated. Because no day 14 peak-response samples were available, the repertoires could be characterized only after the peak T cell response. Conclusions about previously exposed vaccinees are limited because only 5 or 6 AZD1222 recipients were SARS-CoV-2 seropositive at baseline. The 56-69-year group was small, and its depth increase did not reach significance, likely because of low power.

The time point label, as the study defines it: about 28 days (+/-7) after the second vaccine dose. AZD1222 recipients with second doses at about 4 weeks or about 12 weeks were pooled, because spike-specific TCR depth and breadth did not differ between schedules. Vaccinee samples were obtained from the UK trials COV001 and COV002, which included a single-blind randomized controlled phase 2/3 trial of AZD1222 (ChAdOx1 nCoV-19) in healthy adults. Trial participant PBMC samples were collected at day 0 and day 28 after the second dose for TCRbeta chain sequencing. Note on this clone: Its antigen remains undetermined. No much larger clonotype is one base removed from it; base qualities were not supplied.

Including cysteine and phenylalanine, the CDR3 has 14 amino acids. Just CDR3 DNA is preserved here, 42 bases in frame from base 1. Per the germline V gene, MGHRA is the CDR1 and YSYEKL is the CDR2. V has 3 bases trimmed and J has 6 bases trimmed; junction bases matching no gene number 4. The CDR3 regions of human TCRbeta chains were analyzed by immunosequencing. For the original study's pipeline: TCRs in the repertoires were compared against a reference library of SARS-CoV-2-specific TCRs that had been generated with the MIRA antigen-specificity platform. Breadth was defined as the fraction of unique TCRs that were SARS-CoV-2-associated. Depth was defined as the fraction of total T cells that were SARS-CoV-2-associated. Using the MIRA data, each spike-specific TCR was mapped to the spike region that the TCR reacts to and placed in a CD4 or CD8 class. Log10-transformed breadth and depth values were compared by one-way ANOVA with Sidak's multiple comparisons tests. TCRdb stores this immuneACCESS table with in-frame sequences only. Part of the clones is absent; in the studies checked, under half of the shortfall reflects unresolved V genes, and no reason is known for the rest. The V and J calls and clone size were taken over from that table, and D and trimming were inferred from the DNA. This sample is represented by roughly 180,000 clones; around 90% of them were singletons. The ten biggest clones cover about 1.5% of the sample.

The sequence links TRBV4-1 to TRBJ1-5; 8 bases in the middle match TRBD1. The sequence was obtained from an adult who received the AZD1222 COVID-19 vaccine. This sample comprised peripheral blood, obtained 28 days after the second AZD1222 dose. In nucleotides, the sequence is TGCGCCAGCAGCCAGAGCAGGGGGCTTCAGCCCCAGCATTTT. This gives the protein CASSQSRGLQPQHF.